This T cell receptor beta chain was profiled in a study of T cell responses to AZD1222 COVID-19 vaccine. Overall study: Recipients boosted at about 4 weeks or about 12 weeks are pooled.

Comment on this clone: Its antigen remains unidentified.

Overall study findings and caveats: Repertoire sampling happened only post peak T cell response. Females made up more of the donors, who were largely white British, and clonal diversity may have come out too low. Nearly half of the spike-specific TCRs reportedly recognize variant regions that carry no mutations.

Sequencing was performed with immunoSEQ multiplex PCR; in TCRdb, only in-frame clones are kept and a portion is missing. The profile shows some 130,000 clones, approximately 94% of them singletons. The CDR3 is 13 amino acids. Per germline, CDR1 MNHEY and CDR2 SMNVEV (reference sequence). V shed 5 bases, J shed 8 bases, and the junction held 7 bases outside the gene matches. This material consisted of peripheral blood, taken on day 0 of AZD1222 vaccination. The chain uses TRBV27 and TRBJ1-2, with 8 bases identical to TRBD1. The sequence was collected from an adult in good health. As DNA, the CDR3 is TGTGCCAGCAGTGCGACAGGGGTAGGAGGCTACACCTTC. Translating it yields CASSATGVGGYTF.